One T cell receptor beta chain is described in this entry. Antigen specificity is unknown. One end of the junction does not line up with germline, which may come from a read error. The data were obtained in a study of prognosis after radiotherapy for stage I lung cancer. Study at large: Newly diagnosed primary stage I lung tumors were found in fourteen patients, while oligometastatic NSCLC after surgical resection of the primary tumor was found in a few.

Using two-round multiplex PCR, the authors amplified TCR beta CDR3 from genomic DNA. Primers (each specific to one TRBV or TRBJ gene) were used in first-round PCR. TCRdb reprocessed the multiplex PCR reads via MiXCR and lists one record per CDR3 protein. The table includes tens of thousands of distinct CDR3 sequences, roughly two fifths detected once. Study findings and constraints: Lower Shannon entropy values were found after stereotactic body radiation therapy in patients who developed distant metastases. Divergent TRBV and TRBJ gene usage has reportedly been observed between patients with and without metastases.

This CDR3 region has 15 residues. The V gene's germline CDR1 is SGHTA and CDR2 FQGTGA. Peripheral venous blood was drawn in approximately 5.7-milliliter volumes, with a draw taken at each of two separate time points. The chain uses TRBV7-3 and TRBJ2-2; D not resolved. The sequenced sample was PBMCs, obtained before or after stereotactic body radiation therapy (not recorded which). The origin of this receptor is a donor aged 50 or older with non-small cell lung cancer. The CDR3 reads CASSLTAAPCGELFF. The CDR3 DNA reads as TGTGCCAGCAGCTTAACGGCAGCGCCGTGCGGTGAGCTGTTTTTC.